The 15 T cell receptor beta chains in this list originate from one sample, sequenced in a study of Graves' ophthalmopathy and Graves' hyperthyroidism (dated by TCRdb to between 2017 and 2018). The sample was run on an Illumina HiSeq 2000. For repertoire sequencing, the TCR beta CDR3 regions were amplified from RNA transcripts. A first-round RT-PCR used HTBI primers with the Qiagen OneStep RT-PCR kit, followed by a second-round multiplex PCR, size selection and purification. TCRdb's own reprocessing of the public reads used fastp at Q25 and MiXCR and kept productive beta chains. Merged by CDR3 protein, the rows form single entries marked with the most common genes and DNA. The sample table records under 200,000 distinct CDR3 sequences; 37% of these occur just once. Approximately 5.5% of the sample goes to the ten largest clones. The source material was peripheral blood. The receptors derive from a woman in her thirties or forties with Graves' ophthalmopathy. Donor details come from another sample of the same person, matched by shared clones.

In this sample, this clonotype turned up once. The chain links TRBV6-1 to TRBJ1-1; D gene uncertain. Per the germline V gene, CDR1 is MNHNS and CDR2 is SASEGT. V gave up 3 bases and J gave up 2 bases, with 13 bases separating them. The CDR3 has 15 residues. The CDR3 DNA reads as TGTGCCAGCAGTGACTATCGGGTTCGTAACACTGAAGCTTTCTTT. Amino acid sequence: CASSDYRVRNTEAFF.

This clonotype was observed many times. The V call is TRBV9, the J call TRBJ1-1; tentatively, D is TRBD1 (5 bases). The germline V and J ends were trimmed by 5 bases and 6 bases, with 17 bases remaining between them. CDR1 is SGDLS and CDR2 is YYNGEE in the germline V gene. This CDR3 has 14 amino acids. CDR3 nucleotides: TGTGCCAGCAGTCCTACGGGGGATGTCGCTGAAGCTTTCTTT. Protein: CASSPTGDVAEAFF.

This clonotype appeared many times. The J gene is TRBJ1-1, the V gene TRBV7-2; TRBD1 matches at 8 bases. Germline V gene lookup returns CDR1 SGHTA and CDR2 FQGNSA. Unmatched junction bases numbered 10, after V lost 3 bases and J lost 4 bases. This CDR3 contains 16 residues. CDR3 in amino acids: CASSFKAQGARTEAFF. The CDR3 DNA reads as TGTGCCAGCAGCTTTAAGGCCCAGGGGGCGCGCACTGAAGCTTTCTTT.

This sequence joins TRBV7-2 and TRBJ2-5, with D possibly being TRBD2 (6 bases). This CDR3 region has 15 residues. Germline assignment: CDR1 SGHTA and CDR2 FQGNSA. V was trimmed by 5 bases and J by 4 bases, leaving 17 bases between them. The DNA for the CDR3 is TGTGCCAGCAGCAGCCCGCGCGGGGCGCGAGAGACCCAGTACTTC. It encodes CASSSPRGARETQYF. The full variable domain, with the rest looked up from reference TRBV7-2 and TRBJ2-5, is GAGVSQSPSNKVTEKGKDVELRCDPISGHTALYWYRQSLGQGLEFLIYFQGNSAPDKSGLPSDRFSAERTGGSVSTLTIQRTQQEDSAVYLCASSSPRGARETQYFGPGTRLLVL.

The chain recombines TRBV24-1 with TRBJ1-6; 7 positions match TRBD1. Per the germline V gene, CDR1 is KGHDR and CDR2 is SFDVKD. This CDR3 has 13 amino acids. Unmatched junction bases numbered 7, after V lost 10 bases and J lost 8 bases. In DNA form, the CDR3 reads TGTGCCACTACCCGGGACAGCGATTCACCCCTCCACTTT. Residues: CATTRDSDSPLHF.

The chain joins TRBV6-5 to TRBJ2-5; 11 bases fit TRBD2. The junction had 8 bases not matched to a gene; V was cut back by 4 bases and J by 4 bases. The CDR3 is 16 amino acids. Germline V gives CDR1 MNHEY, CDR2 SVGAGI. CDR3: CASSLRLAGLRETQYF. CDR3 sequence (DNA): TGTGCCAGCAGTTTAAGACTAGCGGGGTTAAGAGAGACCCAGTACTTC.

Ten or more counts support this clonotype. The CDR3 DNA sequence: TGTGCCAGCAGCCCCCCGGGTAGCGGGAGTGGAGAGACCCAGTACTTC. Translated, it gives CASSPPGSGSGETQYF. The rearrangement links TRBV12-3 or TRBV12-4 to TRBJ2-5; 9 bases are a match to TRBD2. The V gene end was trimmed by 6 bases and the J gene end by 4 bases; junction bases not matched to a gene: 12. There are 16 residues in the CDR3.

The gene calls are TRBV12-3 or TRBV12-4 and TRBJ2-7; D gene unclear. The CDR3 sequence is 14 residues long. With 5 bases removed from V and 0 bases from J, the gap between germline ends came to 11 bases. CDR3 in amino acids: CASSITRTSYEQYF. The CDR3 DNA reads TGTGCCAGCAGTATAACGCGGACCTCCTACGAGCAGTACTTC.

There are many counts of this clonotype. V and J are TRBV24-1 and TRBJ1-2, with D unclear. This CDR3 spans 11 amino acids. From germline, CDR1 is KGHDR and CDR2 SFDVKD. V dropped 6 bases and J dropped 8 bases, with 9 bases sitting between them. The CDR3 DNA reads TGTGCCACCAGTAACGGGTTCGGCTACACCTTC. It encodes CATSNGFGYTF.

In the case of this clonotype: The junction departs from germline at one end; a sequencing error may be responsible. The chain carries TRBV27 and TRBJ1-2; D unresolved. The CDR3 consists of 14 residues. Germline CDR1 MNHEY, CDR2 SMNVEV (reference sequence). This chain's CDR3 is CATSLDGRRNGCTF. The DNA for the CDR3 is TGTGCCACCAGTTTAGATGGCAGGAGAAATGGCTGCACCTTC.

The chain recombines TRBV30 with TRBJ1-3; D gene uncertain. V lost 2 bases, J lost 1 base, and 6 bases lay in between. The CDR3 spans 13 residues. Germline-derived CDR1 and CDR2 are GTSNPN and SVGIG (reference sequence). The CDR3 DNA reads TGTGCCTGGAGTCTAGGATCTGGAAACACCATATATTTT. It yields the protein CAWSLGSGNTIYF.

The chain joins TRBV12-3 or TRBV12-4 to TRBJ1-5; D is perhaps TRBD1 (5 bases). The V and J ends lost 2 bases and 1 base respectively, with 9 bases between them. There are 15 residues in the CDR3. CDR3 amino acids: CASSLSRDSNQPQHF. For the CDR3, the DNA is TGTGCCAGCAGTTTATCCCGGGACAGCAATCAGCCCCAGCATTTT.

This clonotype was observed many times. The chain couples TRBV5-4 to TRBJ2-2; the D gene is possibly TRBD2 (6 bases). The CDR3 totals 16 residues. V lost 6 bases and J 1 base, leaving 16 bases between the germline ends. Per the germline V gene, CDR1 is SGHNT and CDR2 is YYREEE (reference sequence). The CDR3 region is CASNWGVGLNTGELFF. CDR3 DNA: TGTGCCAGCAACTGGGGGGTCGGACTGAACACCGGGGAGCTGTTTTTT.

This clonotype was seen ten or more times. The chain carries TRBV27 and TRBJ1-1, with D perhaps TRBD1 (5 bases). The CDR3 is 13 residues long. Per the germline V gene, CDR1 is MNHEY and CDR2 is SMNVEV (reference sequence). The V end was cut by 4 bases, the J end by 4 bases, with 10 bases between. This CDR3 reads CASSSWDGTEAFF. The CDR3 DNA is TGTGCCAGCAGTTCATGGGACGGCACTGAAGCTTTCTTT.

Many counts were recorded for this clonotype. The rearrangement joins TRBV20-1 to TRBJ2-7, with a weak D call TRBD2 (6 bases). Germline V lookup: CDR1 DFQATT, CDR2 SNEGSKA (reference sequence). Trimming left V 3 bases short and J 6 bases short, with 15 bases between. This CDR3 is 13 amino acids long. The CDR3 DNA sequence: TGCAGTGCTAGTTATCCGGGAGTGGGCGAGCAGTACTTC. Protein sequence: CSASYPGVGEQYF.